This T cell receptor beta chain originates from a study of regulatory T cells in long-lasting Graves disease. Time point in this sample: persistent/refractory GD, antithyroid drugs over 5 years with positive TRAb. Preparation of the TCR library used RNA extracted from PBMCs. Both iRepertoire HTBI primers and Arm-PCR of CDR3 regions were used to build the TCR beta libraries. A single record per CDR3 protein comes from TCRdb applying MiXCR to the multiplex PCR reads. Here the sample spans roughly 400,000 distinct CDR3 sequences, less than 25% being singletons. The sequence was collected from a female donor with Graves disease. The input for sequencing was peripheral blood mononuclear cells (PBMCs), taken when the disease was refractory, from a patient treated with antithyroid drugs.

The CDR3 nucleotides are TGTGCCAGCAGCCCAAGACGGGCTAGCGGGCCCTCGGGGATCCACGAGCAGTACTTC. It specifies CASSPRRASGPSGIHEQYF. The chain uses TRBV7-6 and TRBJ2-7; 8 bases agree with TRBD2. Unmatched junction bases numbered 23, after V lost 5 bases and J lost 5 bases. There are 19 residues in the CDR3. The V gene's germline CDR1 is SGHVS and CDR2 FNYEAQ.